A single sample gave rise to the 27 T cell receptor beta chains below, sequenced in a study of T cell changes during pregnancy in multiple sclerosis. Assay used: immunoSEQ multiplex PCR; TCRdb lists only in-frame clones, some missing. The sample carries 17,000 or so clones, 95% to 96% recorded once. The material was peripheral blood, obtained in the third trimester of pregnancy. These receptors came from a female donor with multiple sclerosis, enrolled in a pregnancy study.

CDR3 residues: CASSLGGATSGANVLTF. CDR3 coding DNA: TGTGCCAGTAGCCTCGGGGGGGCGACGTCCGGGGCCAACGTCCTGACTTTC. V and J are TRBV19 and TRBJ2-6, with 8 nucleotides matching TRBD2. Per germline, CDR1 LNHDA and CDR2 SQIVND (reference sequence). CDR3 length: 17 amino acids. The V and J ends lost 6 bases and 4 bases, in that order; junction bases with no gene match: 11. The variable domain in full, completed from reference TRBV19 and TRBJ2-6, reads DGGITQSPKYLFRKEGQNVTLSCEQNLNHDAMYWYRQDPGQGLRLIYYSQIVNDFQKGDIAEGYSVSREKKESFPLTVTSAQKNPTAFYLCASSLGGATSGANVLTFGAGSRLTVL.

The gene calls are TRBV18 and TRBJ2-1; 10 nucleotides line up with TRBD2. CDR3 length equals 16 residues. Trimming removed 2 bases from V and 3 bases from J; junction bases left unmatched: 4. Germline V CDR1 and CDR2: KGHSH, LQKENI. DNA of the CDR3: TGTGCCAGCTCACCATTAGCGGGAGGCGTCTACAATGAGCAGTTCTTC. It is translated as CASSPLAGGVYNEQFF.

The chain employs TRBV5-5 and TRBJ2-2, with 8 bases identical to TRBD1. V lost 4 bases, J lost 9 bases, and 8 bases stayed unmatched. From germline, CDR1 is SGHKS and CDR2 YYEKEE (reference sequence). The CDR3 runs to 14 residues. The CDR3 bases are TGTGCCAGCAGCCGAAATGGACAGGGAAGGGAGCTGTTTTTT. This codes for CASSRNGQGRELFF.

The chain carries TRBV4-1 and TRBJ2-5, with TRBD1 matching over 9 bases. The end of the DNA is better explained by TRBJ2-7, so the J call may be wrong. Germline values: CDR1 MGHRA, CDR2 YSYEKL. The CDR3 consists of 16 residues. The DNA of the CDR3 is TGCGCCAGCAGCCTACTAAACGGACAGGGGACCTACGAGCAGTACTTC. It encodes CASSLLNGQGTYEQYF.

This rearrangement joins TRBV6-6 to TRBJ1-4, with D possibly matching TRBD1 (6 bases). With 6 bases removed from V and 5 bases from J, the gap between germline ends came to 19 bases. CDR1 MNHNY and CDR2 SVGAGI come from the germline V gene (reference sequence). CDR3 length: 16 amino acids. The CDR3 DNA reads TGTGCCAGCAGACTCCGGACAGCGCAAGGGAATGAAAAACTGTTTTTT. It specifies CASRLRTAQGNEKLFF.

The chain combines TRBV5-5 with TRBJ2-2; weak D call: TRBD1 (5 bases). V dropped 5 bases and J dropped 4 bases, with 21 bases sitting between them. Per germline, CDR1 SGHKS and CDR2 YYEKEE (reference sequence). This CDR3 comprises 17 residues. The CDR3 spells CASSPTYQGRGTGELFF. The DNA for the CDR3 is TGTGCCAGCAGTCCAACGTATCAGGGAAGAGGCACCGGGGAGCTGTTTTTT.

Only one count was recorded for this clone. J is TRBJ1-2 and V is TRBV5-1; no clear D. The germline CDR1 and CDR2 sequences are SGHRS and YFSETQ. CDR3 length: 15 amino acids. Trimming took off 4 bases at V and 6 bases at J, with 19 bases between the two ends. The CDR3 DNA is TGCGCCAGCAGCCCCACCGCGGGAAGTACGAATGGCTACACCTTC. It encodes CASSPTAGSTNGYTF.

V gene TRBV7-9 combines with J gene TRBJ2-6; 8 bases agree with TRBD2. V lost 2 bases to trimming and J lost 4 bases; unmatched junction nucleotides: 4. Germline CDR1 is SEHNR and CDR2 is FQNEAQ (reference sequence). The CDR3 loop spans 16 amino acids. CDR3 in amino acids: CASSLNGGAGANVLTF. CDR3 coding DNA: TGTGCCAGCAGCTTAAACGGGGGGGCCGGGGCCAACGTCCTGACTTTC.

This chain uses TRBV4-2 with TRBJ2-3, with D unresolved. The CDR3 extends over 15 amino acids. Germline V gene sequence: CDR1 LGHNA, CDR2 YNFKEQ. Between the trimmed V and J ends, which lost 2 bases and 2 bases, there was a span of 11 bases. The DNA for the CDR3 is TGTGCCAGCAGCCAATCCCCCTCCCCCACAGATACGCAGTATTTT. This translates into CASSQSPSPTDTQYF.

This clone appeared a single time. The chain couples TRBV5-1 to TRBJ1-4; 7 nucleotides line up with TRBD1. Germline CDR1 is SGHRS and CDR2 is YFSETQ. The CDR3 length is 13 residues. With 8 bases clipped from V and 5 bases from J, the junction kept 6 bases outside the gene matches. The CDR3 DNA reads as TGCGCCAGTCGGGACAGCATGAATGAAAAACTGTTTTTT. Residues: CASRDSMNEKLFF.

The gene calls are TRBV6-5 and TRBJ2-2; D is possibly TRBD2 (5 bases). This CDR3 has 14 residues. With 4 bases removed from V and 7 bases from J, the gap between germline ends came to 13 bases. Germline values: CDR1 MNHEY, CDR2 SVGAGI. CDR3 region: CASSSLTSGGELFF. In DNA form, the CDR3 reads TGTGCCAGCAGTTCCCTCACTAGTGGCGGGGAGCTGTTTTTT.

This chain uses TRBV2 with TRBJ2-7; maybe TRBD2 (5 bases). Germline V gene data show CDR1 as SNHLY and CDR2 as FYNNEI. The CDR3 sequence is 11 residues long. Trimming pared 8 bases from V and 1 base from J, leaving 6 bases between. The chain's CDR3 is CASRDSYEQYF. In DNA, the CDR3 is TGTGCCAGCCGGGATTCCTACGAGCAGTACTTC.

The CDR3 reads CASSQDRTAPYNSPLHF. CDR3 DNA: TGCGCCAGCAGCCAAGATCGGACAGCCCCTTATAATTCACCCCTCCACTTT. The gene calls are TRBV4-1 and TRBJ1-6; possibly TRBD1 for D (6 bases). V was shortened by 0 bases and J by 4 bases, with 13 bases between the two germline ends. The CDR3 consists of 17 residues. Germline CDR1 is MGHRA and CDR2 is YSYEKL.

CDR3 amino acids: CASRGLANTDTQYF. CDR3 DNA: TGTGCCAGCAGGGGACTAGCGAACACAGATACGCAGTATTTT. The chain combines TRBV27 with TRBJ2-3, with 10 positions matching TRBD2. From germline, CDR1 is MNHEY and CDR2 SMNVEV (reference sequence). This CDR3 has 14 amino acids. V lost 6 bases to trimming and J lost 2 bases; unmatched junction nucleotides: 2.

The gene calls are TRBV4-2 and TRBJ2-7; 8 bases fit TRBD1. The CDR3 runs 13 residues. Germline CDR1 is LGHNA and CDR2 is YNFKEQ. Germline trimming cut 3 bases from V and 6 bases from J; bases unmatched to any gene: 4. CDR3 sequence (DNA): TGTGCCAGCAGCCAGGACAGGGTTCTCGAGCAGTACTTC. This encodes CASSQDRVLEQYF.

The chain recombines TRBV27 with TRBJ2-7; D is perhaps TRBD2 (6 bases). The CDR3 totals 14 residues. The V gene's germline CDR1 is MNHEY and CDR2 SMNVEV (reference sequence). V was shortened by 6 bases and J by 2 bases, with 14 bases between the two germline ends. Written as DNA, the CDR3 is TGTGCCAGCAGGTCTGGGACTTATACCTACGAGCAGTACTTC. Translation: CASRSGTYTYEQYF.

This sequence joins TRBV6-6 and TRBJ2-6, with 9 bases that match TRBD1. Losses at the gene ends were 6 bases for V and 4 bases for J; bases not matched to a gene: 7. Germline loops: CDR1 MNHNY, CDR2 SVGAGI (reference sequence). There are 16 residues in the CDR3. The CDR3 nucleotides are TGTGCCAGCAGACCCCGGGACAGGGAAGGGGCCAACGTCCTGACTTTC. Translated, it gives CASRPRDREGANVLTF.

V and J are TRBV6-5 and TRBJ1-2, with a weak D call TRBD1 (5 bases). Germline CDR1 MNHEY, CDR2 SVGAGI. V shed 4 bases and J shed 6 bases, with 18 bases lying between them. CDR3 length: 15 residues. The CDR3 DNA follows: TGTGCCAGCAGTTCCATGAACACAGGATCGGATGGCTACACCTTC. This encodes CASSSMNTGSDGYTF.

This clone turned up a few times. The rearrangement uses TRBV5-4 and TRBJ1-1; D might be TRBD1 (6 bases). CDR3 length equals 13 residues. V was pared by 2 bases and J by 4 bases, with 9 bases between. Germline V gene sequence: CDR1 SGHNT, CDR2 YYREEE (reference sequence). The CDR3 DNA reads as TGTGCCAGCAGCTTTTCGGACAGCACTGAAGCTTTCTTT. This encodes CASSFSDSTEAFF.

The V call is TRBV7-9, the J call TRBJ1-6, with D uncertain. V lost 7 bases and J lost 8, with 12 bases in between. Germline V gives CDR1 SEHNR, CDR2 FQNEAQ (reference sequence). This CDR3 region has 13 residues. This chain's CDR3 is CASILLGDSPLHF. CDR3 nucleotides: TGTGCCAGCATCCTTCTGGGAGATTCACCCCTCCACTTT.

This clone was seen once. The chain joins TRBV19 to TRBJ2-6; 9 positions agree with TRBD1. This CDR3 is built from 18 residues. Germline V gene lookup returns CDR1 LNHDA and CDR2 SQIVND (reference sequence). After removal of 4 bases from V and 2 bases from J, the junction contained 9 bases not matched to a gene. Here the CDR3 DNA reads TGTGCCAGTAGTACCCTACCGGGACAGGGTACTGGGGCCAACGTCCTGACTTTC. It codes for CASSTLPGQGTGANVLTF.

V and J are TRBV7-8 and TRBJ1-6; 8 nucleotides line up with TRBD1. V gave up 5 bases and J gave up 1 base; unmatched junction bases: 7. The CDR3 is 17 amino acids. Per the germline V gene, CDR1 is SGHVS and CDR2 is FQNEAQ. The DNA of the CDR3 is TGTGCCAGCAGCCCCCGGACAGGGATATCCTATAATTCACCCCTCCACTTT. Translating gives CASSPRTGISYNSPLHF.

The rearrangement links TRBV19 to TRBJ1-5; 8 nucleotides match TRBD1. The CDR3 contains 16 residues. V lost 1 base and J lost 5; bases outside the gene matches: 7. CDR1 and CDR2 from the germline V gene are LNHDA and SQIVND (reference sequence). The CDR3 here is CASSIAKTGEYQPQHF. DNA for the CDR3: TGTGCCAGTAGTATAGCCAAGACAGGGGAATATCAGCCCCAGCATTTT. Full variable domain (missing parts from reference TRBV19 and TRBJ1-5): DGGITQSPKYLFRKEGQNVTLSCEQNLNHDAMYWYRQDPGQGLRLIYYSQIVNDFQKGDIAEGYSVSREKKESFPLTVTSAQKNPTAFYLCASSIAKTGEYQPQHFGDGTRLSIL.

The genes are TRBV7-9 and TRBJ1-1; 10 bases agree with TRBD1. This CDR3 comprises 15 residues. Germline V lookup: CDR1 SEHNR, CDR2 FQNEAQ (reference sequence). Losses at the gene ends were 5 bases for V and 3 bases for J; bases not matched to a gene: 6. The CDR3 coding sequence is TGTGCCAGCAGCAGACAGGGGGCGGATGACACTGAAGCTTTCTTT. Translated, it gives CASSRQGADDTEAFF.

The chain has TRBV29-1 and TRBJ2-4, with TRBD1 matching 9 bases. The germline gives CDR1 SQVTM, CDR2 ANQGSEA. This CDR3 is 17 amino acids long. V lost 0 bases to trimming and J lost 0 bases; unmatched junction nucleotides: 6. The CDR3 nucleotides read TGCAGCGTTGAAGATGTGGGGACAGGGCTAGCCAAAAACATTCAGTACTTC. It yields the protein CSVEDVGTGLAKNIQYF.

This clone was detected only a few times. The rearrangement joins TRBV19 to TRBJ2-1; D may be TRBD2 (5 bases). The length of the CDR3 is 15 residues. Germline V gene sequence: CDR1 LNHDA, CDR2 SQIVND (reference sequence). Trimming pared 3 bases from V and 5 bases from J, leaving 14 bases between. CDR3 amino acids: CASSMVRAIDNEQFF. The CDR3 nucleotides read TGTGCCAGTAGTATGGTGAGGGCTATTGACAATGAGCAGTTCTTC.

CDR3 in amino acids: CASGGAGGETQYF. The DNA for the CDR3 is TGTGCCAGCGGGGGGGCAGGTGGAGAGACCCAGTACTTC. V usage is TRBV19 and J usage is TRBJ2-5, with 8 bases matching TRBD2. Germline V CDR1 and CDR2: LNHDA, SQIVND (reference sequence). The V segment lost 9 bases and the J segment 4 bases; nucleotides outside the gene matches: 7. The CDR3 contains 13 residues.